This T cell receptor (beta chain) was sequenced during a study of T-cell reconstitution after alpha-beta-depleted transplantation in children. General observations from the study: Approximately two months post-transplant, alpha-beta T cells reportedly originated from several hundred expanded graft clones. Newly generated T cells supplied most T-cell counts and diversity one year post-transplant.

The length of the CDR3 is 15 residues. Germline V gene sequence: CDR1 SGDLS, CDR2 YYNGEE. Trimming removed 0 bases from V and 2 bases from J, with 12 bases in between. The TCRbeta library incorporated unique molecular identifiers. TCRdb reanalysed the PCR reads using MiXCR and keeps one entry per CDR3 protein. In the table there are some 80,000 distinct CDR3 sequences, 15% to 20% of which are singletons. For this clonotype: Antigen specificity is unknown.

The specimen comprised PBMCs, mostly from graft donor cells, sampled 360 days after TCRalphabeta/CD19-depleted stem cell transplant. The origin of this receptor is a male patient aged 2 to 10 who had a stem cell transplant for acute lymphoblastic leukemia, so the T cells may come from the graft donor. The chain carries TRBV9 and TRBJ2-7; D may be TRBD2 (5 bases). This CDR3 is CASSVAGSGTYEQYF. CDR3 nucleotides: TGTGCCAGCAGCGTAGCTGGGAGTGGGACCTACGAGCAGTACTTC.